A selection of T cell receptor beta chains follows, all from one sample in a study of shared clonotypes between healthy human individuals. Sequencing used immunoSEQ multiplex PCR; TCRdb keeps in-frame clones, though not all of them. The sample consists of 2 million or so clones, 85% to 95% of them appearing once. The sequencing sample was made of naive CD4+ T cells sorted from blood. These receptors were obtained from a man younger than 35 in good health. Each CDR3 is given with its conserved first and last residue. The D gene is left open where the match is weak. Where a row states a size, it is once, few, many or the class of an expanded clone; other rows omit it.

>TRBV10-3|13|-|TRBJ1-3|-
CAISESNGNTIYF
TGTGCCATCAGTGAGTCTAATGGAAACACCATATATTTT
>TRBV4-2|15|-|TRBJ2-7|TRBD1
CASSQERTGVYEQYF
TGTGCCAGCAGCCAAGAGAGGACAGGGGTTTACGAGCAGTACTTC
>TRBV4-3|18|-|TRBJ2-3|TRBD2
CASSQDSPLAGVTDTQYF
TGCGCCAGCAGCCAAGACAGTCCACTAGCGGGAGTCACAGATACGCAGTATTTT
>TRBV6-1|13|-|TRBJ1-2|-
CASSAPGPSGYTF
TGTGCCAGCAGTGCACCGGGTCCCTCTGGCTACACCTTC
>TRBV5-1|15|-|TRBJ2-2|TRBD1
CASSAQGANTGELFF
TGCGCCAGCAGCGCACAGGGGGCGAACACCGGGGAGCTGTTTTTT
>TRBV4-3|15|-|TRBJ1-3|-
CASSQDGNSGNTIYF
TGCGCCAGCAGCCAAGATGGGAACTCTGGAAACACCATATATTTT
>TRBV7-2|14|-|TRBJ2-5|-
CASSLRAAFETQYF
TGTGCCAGCAGCTTGAGGGCCGCGTTCGAGACCCAGTACTTC
>TRBV15|15|once|TRBJ2-7|-
CATSRETGGAYEQYF
TGTGCCACCAGCAGAGAAACAGGGGGGGCCTACGAGCAGTACTTC
>TRBV30|20|many|TRBJ2-6|TRBD2
CAWSVYRASGPSSGANVLTF
TGTGCCTGGAGTGTATATCGGGCTAGCGGGCCGAGCTCTGGGGCCAACGTCCTGACTTTC
>TRBV5-6|18|-|TRBJ1-5|-
CASSRWGQGWDRNQPQHF
TGTGCCAGCAGCCGTTGGGGCCAGGGGTGGGATCGGAATCAGCCCCAGCATTTT
>TRBV4-1|13|-|TRBJ1-4|TRBD1
CASSGGGEEKLFF
TGCGCCAGCAGCGGAGGGGGCGAGGAAAAACTGTTTTTT
>TRBV29-1|10|-|TRBJ2-3|TRBD2
CSGGGDTQYF
TGCAGCGGCGGGGGAGATACGCAGTATTTT
>TRBV27|14|-|TRBJ1-6|TRBD1
CASRVGTVAGPLHF
TGTGCCAGCAGGGTAGGGACAGTCGCCGGACCCCTCCACTTT
>TRBV19|14|-|TRBJ1-5|-
CASTLRGDGQPQHF
TGTGCCAGTACCCTGCGCGGAGACGGTCAGCCCCAGCATTTT
>TRBV29-1|16|-|TRBJ2-5|TRBD1
CSVPALLTGVRETQYF
TGCAGCGTACCGGCCCTTCTTACAGGGGTGAGGGAGACCCAGTACTTC
>TRBV11-2|14|-|TRBJ2-3|TRBD1
CASSFTGDTDTQYF
TGTGCCAGCAGCTTTACAGGGGACACAGATACGCAGTATTTT
>TRBV6-5|14|-|TRBJ2-2|TRBD1
CASSRQGATGELFF
TGTGCCAGCAGTAGACAGGGGGCCACCGGGGAGCTGTTTTTT
>TRBV19|18|-|TRBJ1-5|-
CASSTIDLGVNSNQPQHF
TGTGCCAGTAGTACGATCGACCTGGGAGTAAATAGCAATCAGCCCCAGCATTTT
>TRBV5-1|13|once|TRBJ1-2|-
CASSLLGTYGYTF
TGCGCCAGCAGCTTGTTGGGTACTTATGGCTACACCTTC
>TRBV7-2|15|-|TRBJ2-7|TRBD2
CASRLAGATNYEQYF
TGTGCCAGCAGATTAGCGGGGGCCACTAACTACGAGCAGTACTTC
>TRBV5-1|14|-|TRBJ1-1|-
CASSLEFGNTEAFF
TGCGCCAGCAGCTTGGAATTCGGGAACACTGAAGCTTTCTTT
>TRBV5-6|11|-|TRBJ1-1|-
CASSLVTEAFF
TGTGCCAGCAGCTTAGTCACTGAAGCTTTCTTT